This T cell receptor beta chain came from a study of lymphopenia after photon versus proton radiotherapy. The study's findings and limits: Post-nadir TCR diversity decline inversely tracked overall survival among those who died. Proton therapy kept repertoires fairly stable, unlike photons, which gained effector/memory cells. After lymphocyte nadir, photon-treated repertoires showed oligoclonal expansion, especially CD8+ Temra.

The CDR3 is 15 amino acids. V lost 2 bases to trimming and J lost 7 bases; unmatched junction nucleotides: 7. The germline V gene encodes CDR1 LNHDA and CDR2 SQIVND (reference sequence). With regard to this clone: Its antigen is not identified.

Sequenced by immunoSEQ multiplex PCR; TCRdb stores in-frame clones only, minus some. The table has under 75,000 clones, 92% seen once. The chain uses TRBV19 and TRBJ2-1, with 8 bases that match TRBD2. The sequence was obtained from a woman between 40 and 50 years old with cholangiocarcinoma. The sample here was peripheral blood, taken from a patient treated with photon-based radiotherapy. CDR3 bases: TGTGCCAGTAGTATAAGGACGGGAGGGGGAAATGAGCAGTTCTTC. Encoded protein: CASSIRTGGGNEQFF.